This TCR beta chain emerged from a study of cytomegalovirus exposure and HLA in healthy donors. Primers included in the PCR were 60 Vbeta and 13 Jbeta primers. TCRdb keeps only in-frame clones here, not all; method: immunoSEQ multiplex PCR. The profile shows some 130,000 clones, about 80% of them singletons. CDR3 length equals 14 residues. The V and J ends lost 5 bases and 5 bases, in that order; junction bases with no gene match: 4. Germline lookup yields CDR1 SGHTA and CDR2 FQGNSA. This sequence joins TRBV7-2 and TRBJ2-1; TRBD1 agrees at 9 bases. The TCR sequence derives from a man aged 25 to 40 in good health and CMV-seronegative. Source material: PBMCs. Here the CDR3 DNA reads TGTGCCAGCAGCACGGACAGGGGTAACAATGAGCAGTTCTTC. It is translated as CASSTDRGNNEQFF.